This T cell receptor beta chain was sequenced during a study of blood T cell repertoires in COVID-19 (dated by TCRdb to about 2020). Regarding the study in general: The collaborator samples originated in the United States, Italy and Spain and spanned the acute and convalescent phases of COVID-19. The material from the prospective study consisted of cDNA or gDNA derived from T cells, B-cell-depleted T cells, or PBMCs. The dataset comprised deeply sampled blood TCRbeta repertoires from subjects exposed to, actively infected with, or recovered from COVID-19. A freely available public database, intended as a resource for researchers studying the immune response to SARS-CoV-2, is where the repertoires were released. Samples came from the ongoing ImmuneRACE study (first 160 participants) plus 1,254 subjects from 6 global collaborators. The sample metadata nearly always contained a de-identified subject ID, COVID-19 status, age in years and sex. Where available, HLA class I and class II types were obtained from metadata supplied by the sample provider rather than from assay-based typing. Study-wide conclusions, independent of this receptor: The quantity of clinical and demographic metadata differed by source and by participant and was supplied without curation.

Of note for this clone: Its antigen specificity is not known. One base away there is no much larger clone; base qualities are not given.

TCRbeta CDR3 regions were amplified from genomic DNA using the immunoSEQ Assay, a bias-controlled multiplex PCR. On the study's bioinformatics: The number of nucleated cells in each sample was estimated by amplification of reference gene primers within the assay. To quantify the absolute abundance of each unique TCRbeta CDR3 rearrangement, sequence reads were collapsed and filtered. For each sample, productive Simpson clonality was calculated by taking the square root of Simpson's diversity index across productive rearrangements. Here the immuneACCESS table is served through TCRdb, limited to in-frame sequences with V and J called. Missing clones are a known gap in these copies; in checked studies unresolved V genes cover under half, and the rest lacks a known reason. V, J and clone size derive from that table, while D and trimming were established from the DNA sequence. This sample comprises over 200,000 clones, around 80% of them detected only once. About 1.3% of the sample lies in the top ten.

In Seattle, one collaborating source enrolled patients while the infection was active and tracked those patients longitudinally over the course of disease. The collaborating institutions used their own protocols to collect whole blood in K2EDTA tubes. For TCRbeta analysis, collaborators shipped samples in one of three forms: frozen whole blood, isolated PBMCs, or DNA extracted from either of those sample types. Inclusive of the bounding cysteine and phenylalanine, the CDR3 is 16 residues long. Just the 48-base CDR3 DNA is kept, in frame starting at base 1. The germline V gene (reference sequence) supplies CDR1 SGHKS and CDR2 YYEKEE. The V and J ends are trimmed by 5 bases and 5 bases, leaving 22 bases between them.

The rearranged chain carries TRBV5-5 and TRBJ2-5, with TRBD2 perhaps the D gene, on 5 matching bases. This TCR derives from a woman in her 30s with COVID-19, enrolled during active disease. The sample taken for sequencing was peripheral blood. CDR3 protein: CASRLGGGGSVETQYF. The nucleotides read TGTGCCAGCAGGCTGGGCGGAGGTGGGTCGGTGGAGACCCAGTACTTC.